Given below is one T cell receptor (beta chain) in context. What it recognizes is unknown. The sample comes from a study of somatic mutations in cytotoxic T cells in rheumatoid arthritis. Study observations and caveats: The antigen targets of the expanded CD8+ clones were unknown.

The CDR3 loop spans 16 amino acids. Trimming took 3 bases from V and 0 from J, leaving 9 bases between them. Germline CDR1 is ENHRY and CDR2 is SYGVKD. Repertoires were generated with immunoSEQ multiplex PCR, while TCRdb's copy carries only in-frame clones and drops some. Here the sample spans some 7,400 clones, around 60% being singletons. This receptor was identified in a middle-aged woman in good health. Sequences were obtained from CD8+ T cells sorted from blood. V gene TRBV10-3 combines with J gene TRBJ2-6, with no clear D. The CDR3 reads CAISDDTRSGANVLTF. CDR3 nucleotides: TGTGCCATCAGTGACGACACTCGCTCTGGGGCCAACGTCCTGACTTTC.